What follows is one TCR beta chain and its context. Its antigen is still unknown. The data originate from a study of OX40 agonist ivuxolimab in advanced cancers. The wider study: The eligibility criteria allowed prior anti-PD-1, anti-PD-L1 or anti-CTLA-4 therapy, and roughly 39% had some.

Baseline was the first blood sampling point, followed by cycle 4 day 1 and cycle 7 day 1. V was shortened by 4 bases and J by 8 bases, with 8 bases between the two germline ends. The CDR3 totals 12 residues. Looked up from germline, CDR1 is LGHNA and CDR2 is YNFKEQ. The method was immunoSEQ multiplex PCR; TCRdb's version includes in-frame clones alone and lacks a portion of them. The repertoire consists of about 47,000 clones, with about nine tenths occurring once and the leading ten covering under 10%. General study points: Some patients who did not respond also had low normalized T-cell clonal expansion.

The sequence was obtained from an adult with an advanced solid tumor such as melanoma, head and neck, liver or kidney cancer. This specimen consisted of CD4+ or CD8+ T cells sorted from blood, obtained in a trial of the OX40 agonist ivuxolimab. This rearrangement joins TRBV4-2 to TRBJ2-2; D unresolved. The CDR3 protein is CASSPQGGELFF. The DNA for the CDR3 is TGTGCCAGCAGCCCCCAAGGGGGGGAGCTGTTTTTT.